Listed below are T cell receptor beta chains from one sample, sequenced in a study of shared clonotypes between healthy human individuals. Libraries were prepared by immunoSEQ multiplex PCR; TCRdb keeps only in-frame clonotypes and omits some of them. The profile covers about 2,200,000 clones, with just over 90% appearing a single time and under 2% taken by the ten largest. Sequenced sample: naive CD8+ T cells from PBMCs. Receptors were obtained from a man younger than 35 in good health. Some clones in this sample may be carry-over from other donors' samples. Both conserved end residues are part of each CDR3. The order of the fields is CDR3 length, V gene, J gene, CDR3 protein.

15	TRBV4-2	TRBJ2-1	CASSPTGQGYNEQFF
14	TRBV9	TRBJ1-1	CASSVSRFDTEAFF
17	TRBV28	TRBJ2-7	CASSQKSRTGNPYEQYF
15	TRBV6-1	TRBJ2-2	CASGPGPANTGELFF
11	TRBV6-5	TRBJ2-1	CASSNGNEQFF
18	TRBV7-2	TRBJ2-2	CASSKIGPPGAYTGELFF
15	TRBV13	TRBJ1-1	CASSYPGRRNTEAFF
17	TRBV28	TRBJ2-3	CASSLATVVLSEDTQYF
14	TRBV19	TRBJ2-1	CASSSLQSYNEQFF
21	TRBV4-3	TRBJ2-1	CASSQIAGTSGRYLGHNEQFF
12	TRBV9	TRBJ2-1	CASSVGGDEQFF
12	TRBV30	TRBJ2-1	CAWSAPGGEQFF
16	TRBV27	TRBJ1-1	CASSLSKGALSTEAFF
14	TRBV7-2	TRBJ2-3	CASSLVLGTDTQYF
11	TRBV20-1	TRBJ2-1	CSTQRGSEQFF
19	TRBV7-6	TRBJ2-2	CASSLGVPGLAGVTGELFF
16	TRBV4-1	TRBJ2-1	CASSQDSRGRDNEQFF
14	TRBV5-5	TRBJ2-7	CASSLDRGGYEQYF
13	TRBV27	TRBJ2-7	CASSLTGDPEQYF
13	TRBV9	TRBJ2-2	CASTRLTTGELFF
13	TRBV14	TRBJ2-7	CASSQDPGGEQYF
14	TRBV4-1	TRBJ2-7	CASSQGGTSYEQYF
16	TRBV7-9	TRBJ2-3	CASSSGGRLSTDTQYF
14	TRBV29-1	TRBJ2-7	CSVVYAGDSYEQYF
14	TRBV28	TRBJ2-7	CASSWTRPSYEQYF
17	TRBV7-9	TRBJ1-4	CASSFDGTWGVGEKLFF
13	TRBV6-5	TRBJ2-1	CASSAGRADEQFF
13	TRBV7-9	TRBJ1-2	CASSLALMYGYTF
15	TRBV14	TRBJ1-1	CASSQLQGTGTEAFF
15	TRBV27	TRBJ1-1	CASSPGPTELAEAFF
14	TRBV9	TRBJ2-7	CASSVFDSSYEQYF
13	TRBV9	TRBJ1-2	CASSVQNNYGYTF
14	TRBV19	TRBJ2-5	CASSIVNSQETQYF
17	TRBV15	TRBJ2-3	CATSGPGRGLLTDTQYF
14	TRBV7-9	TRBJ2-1	CASSLGGGPNEQFF
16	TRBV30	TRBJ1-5	CALGSTGCLEFQPQHF
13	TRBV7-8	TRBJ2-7	CASSLGGAGEQYF
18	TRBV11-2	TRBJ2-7	CASSLEAPGHSYSYEQYF
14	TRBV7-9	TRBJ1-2	CASSSGGPRYGYTF
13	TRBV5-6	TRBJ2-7	CASSRGSPLEQYF
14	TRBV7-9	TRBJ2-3	CASSGQVKTDTQYF
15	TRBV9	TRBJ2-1	CASSSRGGGVNEQFF